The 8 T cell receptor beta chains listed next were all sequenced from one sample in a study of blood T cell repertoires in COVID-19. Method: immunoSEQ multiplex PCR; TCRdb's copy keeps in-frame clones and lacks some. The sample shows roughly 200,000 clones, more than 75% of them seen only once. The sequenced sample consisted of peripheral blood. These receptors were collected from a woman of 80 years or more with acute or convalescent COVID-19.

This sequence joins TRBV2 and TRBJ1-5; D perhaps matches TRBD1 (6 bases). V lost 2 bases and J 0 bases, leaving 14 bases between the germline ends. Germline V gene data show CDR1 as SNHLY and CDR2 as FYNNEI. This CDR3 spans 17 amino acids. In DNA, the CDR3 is TGTGCCAGCAGTGAACTCAGGGGAACTTATAGCAATCAGCCCCAGCATTTT. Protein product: CASSELRGTYSNQPQHF.

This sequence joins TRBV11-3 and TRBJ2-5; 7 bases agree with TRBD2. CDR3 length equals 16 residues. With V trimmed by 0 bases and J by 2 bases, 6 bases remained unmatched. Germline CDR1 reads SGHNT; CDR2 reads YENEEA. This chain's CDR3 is CASSLDQASGQETQYF. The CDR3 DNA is TGTGCCAGCAGCTTAGATCAGGCTAGCGGTCAAGAGACCCAGTACTTC. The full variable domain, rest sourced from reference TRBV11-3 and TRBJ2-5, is EAGVVQSPRYKIIEKKQPVAFWCNPISGHNTLYWYLQNLGQGPELLIRYENEEAVDDSQLPKDRFSAERLKGVDSTLKIQPAELGDSAVYLCASSLDQASGQETQYFGPGTRLLVL.

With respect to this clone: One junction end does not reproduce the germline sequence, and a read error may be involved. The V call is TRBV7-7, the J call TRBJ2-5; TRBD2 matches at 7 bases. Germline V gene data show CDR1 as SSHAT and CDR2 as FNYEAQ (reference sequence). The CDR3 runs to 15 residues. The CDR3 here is CASSLGASGQETQYF. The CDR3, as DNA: TGTGCTAGCAGCTTAGGGGCTAGCGGCCAAGAGACCCAGTACTTC. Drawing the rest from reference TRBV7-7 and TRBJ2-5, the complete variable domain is GAGVSQSPRYKVTKRGQDVTLRCDPISSHATLYWYQQALGQGPEFLTYFNYEAQPDKSGLPSDRFSAERPEGSISTLTIQRTEQRDSAMYRCASSLGASGQETQYFGPGTRLLVL.

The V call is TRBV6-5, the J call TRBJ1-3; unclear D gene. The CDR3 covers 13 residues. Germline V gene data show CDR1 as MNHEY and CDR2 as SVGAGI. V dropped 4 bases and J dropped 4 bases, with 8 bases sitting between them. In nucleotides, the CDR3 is TGTGCCAGCAGTTCCGGGAGGGGAAACACCATATATTTT. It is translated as CASSSGRGNTIYF.

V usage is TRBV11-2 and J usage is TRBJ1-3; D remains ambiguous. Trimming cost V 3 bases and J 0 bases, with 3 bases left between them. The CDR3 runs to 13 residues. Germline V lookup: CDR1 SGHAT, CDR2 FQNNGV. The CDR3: CASSLSSGNTIYF. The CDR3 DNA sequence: TGTGCCAGCAGCTTGAGCTCTGGAAACACCATATATTTT.

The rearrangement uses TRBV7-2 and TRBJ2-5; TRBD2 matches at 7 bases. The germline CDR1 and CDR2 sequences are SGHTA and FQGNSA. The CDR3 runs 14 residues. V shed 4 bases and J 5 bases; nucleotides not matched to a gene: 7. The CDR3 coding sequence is TGTGCCAGCAGCTCAGCGGGACTTGTGGAGACCCAGTACTTC. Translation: CASSSAGLVETQYF.

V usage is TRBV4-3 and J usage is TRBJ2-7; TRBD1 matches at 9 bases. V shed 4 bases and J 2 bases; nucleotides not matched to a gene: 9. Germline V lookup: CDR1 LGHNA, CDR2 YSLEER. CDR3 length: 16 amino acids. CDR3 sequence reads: CASSLGRDRGTYEQYF. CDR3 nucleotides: TGCGCCAGCAGCCTAGGCCGAGACAGGGGGACCTACGAGCAGTACTTC.

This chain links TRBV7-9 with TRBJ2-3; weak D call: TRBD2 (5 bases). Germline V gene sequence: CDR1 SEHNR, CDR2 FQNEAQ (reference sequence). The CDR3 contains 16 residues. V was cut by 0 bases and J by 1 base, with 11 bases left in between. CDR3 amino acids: CASSLALSGGTDTQYF. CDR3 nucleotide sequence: TGTGCCAGCAGCTTAGCCCTCAGCGGAGGCACAGATACGCAGTATTTT.